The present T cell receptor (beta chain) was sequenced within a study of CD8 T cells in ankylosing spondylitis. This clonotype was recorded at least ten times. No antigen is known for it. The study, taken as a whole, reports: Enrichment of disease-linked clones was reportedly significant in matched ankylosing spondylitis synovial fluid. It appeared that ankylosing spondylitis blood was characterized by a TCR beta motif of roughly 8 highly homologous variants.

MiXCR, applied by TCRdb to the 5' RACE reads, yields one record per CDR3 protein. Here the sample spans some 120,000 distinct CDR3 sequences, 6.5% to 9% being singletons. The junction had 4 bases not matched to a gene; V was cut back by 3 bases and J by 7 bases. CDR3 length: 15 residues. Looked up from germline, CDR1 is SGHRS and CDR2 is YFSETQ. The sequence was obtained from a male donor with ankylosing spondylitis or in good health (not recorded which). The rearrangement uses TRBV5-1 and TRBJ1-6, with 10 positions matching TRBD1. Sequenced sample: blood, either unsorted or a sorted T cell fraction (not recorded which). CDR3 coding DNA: TGCGCCAGCAGCTCCGGGACAGGGGAAAATTCACCCCTCCACTTT. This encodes CASSSGTGENSPLHF.